This T cell receptor beta chain appears in the sequencing data of a study of blood T cell repertoires in COVID-19. About the study: Italy, Spain and the United States were the sources of the convalescent and acute COVID-19 samples. The cDNA or gDNA used as material had been derived from T cells, B-cell-depleted T cells, or PBMCs.

Original processing notes: Cell counts per sample came from amplifying reference gene primers. The data were produced by immunoSEQ multiplex PCR, yet TCRdb's version contains in-frame clones alone and is incomplete. That table gives V, J and clone size, and the DNA gave D and trimming. The sample consists of some 120,000 clones, about 83% of them appearing once. The source of this sequence is a man between 60 and 75 years old with acute or convalescent COVID-19. Sequencing used peripheral blood.

The CDR3 DNA is TGTGCCAGCTCCTGGACAGGGGTGAACACTGAAGCTTTCTTT. Translated: CASSWTGVNTEAFF. V is TRBV18 and J is TRBJ1-1; 9 bases agree with TRBD1. The CDR3 contains 14 residues. J gave up 0 bases and V 6 bases, and 2 bases lay outside the gene matches. Germline CDR1 is KGHSH and CDR2 is LQKENI. Full variable domain (rest looked up from reference TRBV18 and TRBJ1-1): NAGVMQNPRHLVRRRGQEARLRCSPMKGHSHVYWYRQLPEEGLKFMVYLQKENIIDESGMPKERFSAEFPKEGPSILRIQQVVRGDSAAYFCASSWTGVNTEAFFGQGTRLTVV.